Listed below are T cell receptor beta chains from one sample, sequenced in a study of tumor and adjacent non-tumor tissue in lung cancer. TCRdb re-derived calls from the multiplex PCR reads in MiXCR, one entry per CDR3 protein. Here the sample spans about 48,000 distinct CDR3 sequences, about two thirds being singletons. Sequencing input: distant non-tumor lung tissue. These receptors all stem from a woman in her sixties or seventies with non-small cell lung cancer. CDR3s include the opening cysteine and the closing phenylalanine or tryptophan. A D gene is named only where the DNA matches it firmly. Rows give clone size only sometimes, using once, few, many, or a class for an expanded clone.

d_gene	abundance	v_gene	j_gene	CDR3aa	CDR3nt
TRBD2	.	TRBV30	TRBJ2-7	CVWSVWRTSGHEQYF	TGTGTCTGGAGTGTATGGCGGACTAGCGGCCACGAGCAGTACTTC
.	.	TRBV29-1	TRBJ2-1	CSSKRQGINELFF	TGCAGCTCAAAACGGCAGGGCATAAATGAGCTGTTCTTC
.	many	TRBV5-5	TRBJ1-6	CASSSLLQGNSPLHF	TGTGCCAGCAGCTCTCTCTTACAGGGAAATTCACCCCTCCACTTT
TRBD2	.	TRBV11-1	TRBJ2-1	CASSLALAGLYNDQFF	TGTGCCAGCAGCTTAGCCCTAGCGGGTCTGTACAACGATCAGTTCTTC
.	.	TRBV4-2	TRBJ1-1	CASCQDVRGKNTEAFF	TGTGCCAGCTGCCAAGATGTAAGGGGGAAGAACACTGAAGCCTTCTTT
.	.	TRBV6-5	TRBJ1-2	CASGYGTEGYTF	TGTGCCAGTGGTTACGGGACTGAGGGCTACACCTTC
.	.	TRBV2	TRBJ2-3	CASNLHTDTQYF	TGTGCCAGCAACCTCCACACAGATACGCAGTATTTT
.	.	TRBV4-2	TRBJ2-7	CVSSRGNRGEQYF	TGCGTCAGCAGCCGGGGGAATCGGGGGGAGCAGTACTTC
TRBD2	.	TRBV5-4	TRBJ2-1	CASSMGLAGDLSSYNERFF	TGTGCCAGCAGTATGGGACTAGCGGGAGACTTAAGCTCCTACAATGAGCGGTTCTTC
.	few	TRBV29-1	TRBJ2-5	CSIVAGQEIQYF	TGCAGCATTGTGGCAGGACAAGAGATCCAGTACTTC
.	once	TRBV6-6	TRBJ2-5	CASSDRIGSDGETQYF	TGTGCCAGCAGTGATCGGATAGGGTCGGACGGAGAGACCCAGTACTTC
TRBD2	.	TRBV28	TRBJ2-5	CVGSRGTTTQYF	TGTGTCGGCAGTCGAGGGACTACCACCCAGTACTTC
TRBD2	.	TRBV6-1	TRBJ2-1	CACSEMREALYDEQFF	TGTGCCTGCAGTGAAATGCGGGAGGCCCTATACGATGAGCAGTTCTTC
.	.	TRBV5-4	TRBJ1-5	CASSGRARSTDTQHF	TGTGCCAGCAGCGGACGTGCCAGGAGCACAGATACGCAGCATTTT
.	.	TRBV4-1	TRBJ2-2	CASSQVFRGSGSTGELFF	TGCGCCAGCAGCCAAGTCTTTCGGGGCTCGGGGAGCACTGGGGAGCTGTTTTTT
.	.	TRBV29-1	TRBJ2-7	CSIISGTWSWEYEQYF	TGCAGCATTATCTCCGGGACATGGTCTTGGGAGTACGAGCAGTACTTC
.	.	TRBV6-1	TRBJ1-5	CASNLSGREPQHF	TGTGCCAGCAACCTGAGCGGAAGAGAGCCCCAGCATTTT
.	.	TRBV12-3/TRBV12-4	TRBJ1-5	CASSPSRNNQPQQF	TGTGCCAGCAGCCCTTCTAGGAACAATCAGCCCCAGCAGTTT
.	.	TRBV4-1	TRBJ2-7	CASTPTPCYEQYF	TGCGCCAGCACCCCGACACCATGCTACGAGCAGTACTTC
.	.	TRBV16	TRBJ2-7	CANTRGGPLEHYF	TGTGCCAACACCCGTGGGGGGCCGCTTGAGCACTACTTC
TRBD2	.	TRBV5-1	TRBJ2-1	CASNFQPSGSNLSNEQFF	TGCGCCAGCAACTTTCAGCCTAGCGGGTCTAATCTTAGCAATGAGCAGTTCTTC
.	many	TRBV20-1	TRBJ2-6	CSAPSSGANVLTF	TGCAGTGCCCCCTCTTCTGGGGCCAACGTCCTGACTTTC
.	.	TRBV28	TRBJ1-2	CASSLPGVTNYGYTF	TGTGCCAGCAGTTTACCAGGGGTGACTAACTATGGCTACACCTTC
TRBD2	.	TRBV12-3/TRBV12-4	TRBJ2-6	CANSLGLSGRASEANVLTF	TGTGCCAACAGTTTAGGACTGAGCGGGAGAGCCTCTGAGGCCAACGTCCTGACTTTC
.	.	TRBV5-6	TRBJ1-5	CASSPITASSQPQHF	TGTGCCAGCAGCCCAATTACGGCCAGCAGTCAGCCCCAGCATTTT
.	once	TRBV5-1	TRBJ1-1	CASRKDGVTEAFF	TGCGCCAGTAGGAAGGACGGAGTCACTGAAGCTTTCTTT
.	many	TRBV29-1	TRBJ2-3	CSVEGVEHTDTQYF	TGCAGCGTTGAGGGGGTGGAACACACAGATACGCAGTATTTT
TRBD1	.	TRBV20-1	TRBJ2-1	CSAFGGQGCHEQFF	TGCAGTGCTTTTGGGGGACAGGGATGTCATGAGCAGTTCTTC
.	.	TRBV11-1	TRBJ2-1	CATSPGPVGEQLF	TGTGCCACCAGCCCGGGGCCCGTCGGTGAGCAGCTCTTC
.	many	TRBV28	TRBJ1-6	CASSLGRGFNSPLHF	TGTGCCAGCAGTTTGGGACGGGGCTTTAATTCACCCCTCCACTTT
.	few	TRBV5-1	TRBJ1-2	CASSLADSANYGYTF	TGCGCCAGCAGCTTGGCGGACAGCGCTAACTATGGCTACACCTTC
.	.	TRBV28	TRBJ2-7	CASSPHERIYEQYF	TGTGCCAGTAGTCCGCACGAGCGGATATACGAGCAGTATTTC
.	.	TRBV29-1	TRBJ2-2	CSVEEGWASARNLFF	TGCAGCGTTGAAGAAGGTTGGGCAAGCGCCAGGAACCTGTTTTTT
.	many	TRBV4-1	TRBJ1-4	CASSQESLMEKLFF	TGCGCCAGCAGCCAAGAGAGCCTAATGGAGAAACTGTTTTTT
TRBD2	.	TRBV30	TRBJ2-3	CAWSVALAGLAGGPDTQYF	TGTGCCTGGAGTGTAGCGCTCGCCGGACTAGCGGGAGGGCCAGATACGCAGTATTTT
.	.	TRBV12-3/TRBV12-4	TRBJ1-1	CASSFEGRTSEASF	TGTGCCAGCAGCTTTGAGGGGAGAACATCTGAAGCTTCCTTT
.	.	TRBV7-2	TRBJ1-5	CASSRSFGELTNQPQHF	TGTGCCAGCAGCAGAAGCTTTGGGGAGTTGACCAATCAGCCTCAGCATTTT
TRBD2	.	TRBV5-4	TRBJ2-1	CASANSEGLAGANEQFF	TGTGCCAGCGCGAACTCTGAGGGACTAGCGGGAGCGAATGAGCAGTTCTTC
.	.	TRBV5-4	TRBJ2-5	CASSLRGGETQYF	TGTGCCAGTAGCTTAAGGGGGGGAGAGACCCAGTATTTC
.	.	TRBV24-1	TRBJ1-1	CATNDEENTEAFF	TGTGCCACCAATGATGAGGAGAACACTGAAGCTTTCTTT
TRBD2	many	TRBV28	TRBJ2-1	CASREAGEVYNEQFF	TGTGCCAGCAGGGAGGCGGGAGAGGTATACAATGAGCAGTTCTTC
.	.	TRBV24-1	TRBJ2-1	CVTSGIVTFYYNEQFF	TGTGTCACCAGTGGGATCGTGACATTCTACTACAATGAGCAGTTCTTC
TRBD2	.	TRBV30	TRBJ2-5	CVWMGALAGGRVTQYF	TGTGTCTGGATGGGGGCACTAGCGGGAGGTCGAGTGACCCAGTACTTC
.	.	TRBV6-1	TRBJ1-5	CTSSLQGHQPQHF	TGTACCAGCAGCCTCCAGGGTCATCAACCCCAGCATTTT
TRBD1	.	TRBV12-3/TRBV12-4	TRBJ2-7	CAIRGSGGYEQYF	TGTGCCATCAGGGGTTCAGGGGGCTACGAGCAGTACTTC
TRBD1	.	TRBV20-1	TRBJ2-2	CSTEGPGQQTGELFF	TGCAGTACAGAGGGACCGGGACAGCAGACCGGGGAGCTGTTTTTT
.	.	TRBV11-1	TRBJ2-1	CASTPVWSYNEQFF	TGTGCCAGCACCCCCGTGTGGTCCTACAATGAGCAGTTCTTC
.	.	TRBV5-8	TRBJ2-2	CASRRTLRANTGELFF	TGTGCCAGCAGGAGGACGCTTAGGGCGAACACCGGGGAGCTGTTTTTT
TRBD1	.	TRBV5-4	TRBJ2-2	CTSSQGTGHTGELFF	TGTACCAGCAGCCAAGGGACAGGGCACACTGGGGAGCTGTTTTTT
.	.	TRBV28	TRBJ2-7	CASSSREQRYEQYF	TGTGCCAGCAGTTCGCGCGAGCAGAGATACGAGCAGTACTTC
.	.	TRBV4-1	TRBJ2-5	CASSQGLRLTAQETQYF	TGCGCCAGCAGCCAAGGACTCAGACTAACGGCCCAAGAGACCCAGTACTTC
.	.	TRBV19	TRBJ1-1	CASSIGLQSTEAFF	TGTGCCAGTAGTATAGGCCTGCAGAGCACTGAAGCCTTCTTT
TRBD2	once	TRBV7-9	TRBJ2-1	CANTPLAGDHNEQFF	TGTGCCAACACCCCCCTAGCGGGAGACCACAATGAGCAGTTCTTC
.	.	TRBV5-4	TRBJ2-7	CASSGSELGLYEQYF	TGTGCCAGCAGCGGTTCGGAACTTGGTCTCTACGAGCAGTACTTC
.	.	TRBV4-1	TRBJ2-1	CTSSQDLELPETHNEQFF	TGCACCAGCAGCCAAGATCTAGAGCTACCAGAGACTCACAATGAGCAGTTCTTC
.	.	TRBV6-1	TRBJ2-3	CTNSEVREDTQYF	TGTACCAACAGTGAGGTGCGGGAAGATACGCAGTATTTT
.	.	TRBV12-3/TRBV12-4	TRBJ1-1	CASGSQPSTGAFF	TGTGCCAGCGGTTCCCAGCCGAGCACTGGGGCTTTCTTT
TRBD2	.	TRBV20-1	TRBJ2-7	CNARDAARLAGGGEQYF	TGCAATGCTAGAGATGCAGCAAGGTTAGCGGGAGGAGGGGAGCAGTACTTC
.	.	TRBV29-1	TRBJ1-1	CSVDTVFRNTEAFF	TGCAGCGTTGATACGGTATTCAGGAACACTGAAGCTTTCTTT
TRBD1	few	TRBV5-1	TRBJ2-5	CARSLQATGNGETQYF	TGCGCCAGAAGCTTACAGGCGACAGGGAACGGGGAGACCCAGTACTTC